These T cell receptor beta chains were read from a single sample in a study of blood T cell repertoires in COVID-19. Profiling relied on immunoSEQ multiplex PCR, and the TCRdb table lists in-frame clones only, not all of them. The table shows some 65,000 clones, with about 94% occurring only once. Sequenced sample: peripheral blood. These receptors were collected from a man aged 65-85 years with active COVID-19. Both conserved end residues are part of each CDR3. The order of the fields is D gene, J gene, CDR3 length, clone size, V gene, CDR3 DNA, CDR3 protein. D genes are given only for firm matches. Some rows mark clone size as missing; the rest say once, few, many or name a class of expanded clone.

>TRBD2|TRBJ2-5|19|-|TRBV6-6
TGTGCCAGCAGTCCCTCCCCGGGACTAGTCGGGGGGGCTCAAGAGACCCAGTACTTC
CASSPSPGLVGGAQETQYF
>-|TRBJ1-6|13|-|TRBV10-3
TGTGCCAACCAGGGGAGTGGTAATTCACCCCTCCACTTT
CANQGSGNSPLHF
>TRBD1|TRBJ2-5|14|-|TRBV2
TGTGCCAGCAACGGGGACAGAACCCAAGAGACCCAGTACTTC
CASNGDRTQETQYF
>-|TRBJ1-4|16|-|TRBV24-1
TGTGCCACCAGTGATTTTGGCGGGGGAACTAATGAAAAACTGTTTTTT
CATSDFGGGTNEKLFF
>TRBD1|TRBJ1-6|15|-|TRBV2
TGTGCCAGCAGTGAAGGACAGGGGATGAATTCACCCCTCCACTTT
CASSEGQGMNSPLHF
>TRBD1|TRBJ1-5|16|few|TRBV27
TGTGCCAGCAGTTTAACCGGGACAGGGGTGGGCCAGCCCCAGCATTTT
CASSLTGTGVGQPQHF
>TRBD1|TRBJ2-1|15|-|TRBV7-2
TGTGCCAGCAGCTTAGGGGGACAGGGGAGCGATGAGCAGTTCTTC
CASSLGGQGSDEQFF
>-|TRBJ2-6|15|-|TRBV5-1
TGCGCCAGCAGCCCTACGACAAACAGGGATAACGTCCTGACTTTC
CASSPTTNRDNVLTF
>TRBD2|TRBJ2-5|22|-|TRBV4-1
TGCGCCAGCAGCCAAGATAAAACGGCGGGGCTAGCGGGGGGGCCCAACCAAGAGACCCAGTACTTC
CASSQDKTAGLAGGPNQETQYF
>-|TRBJ2-5|13|-|TRBV5-1
TGCGCCAGCAGGCTGTCACAGAAAGAGACCCAGTACTTC
CASRLSQKETQYF
>TRBD1|TRBJ2-7|14|-|TRBV7-2
TGTGCCAGCAGCAACCGGGACAGACTCTACGAGCAGTACTTC
CASSNRDRLYEQYF
>-|TRBJ1-5|11|-|TRBV6-2/TRBV6-3
TGTGCCAGCAGTTCCGGTCAGCCCCAGCATTTT
CASSSGQPQHF
>TRBD1|TRBJ2-3|15|-|TRBV7-9
TGTGCCAGCAGCTTAGACGAGCAGGGGGCAGATACGCAGTATTTT
CASSLDEQGADTQYF
>-|TRBJ2-2|15|-|TRBV19
TGTGCCAGTAGTTCGGGGGGCTCCGGAGCCGGGGAGCTGTTTTTT
CASSSGGSGAGELFF
>-|TRBJ2-1|15|-|TRBV19
TGTGCCAGTAGTATCCCTAACTCGGTTTACAATGAGCAGTTCTTC
CASSIPNSVYNEQFF
>-|TRBJ1-6|15|once|TRBV11-2
TGTGCCAGCAGCTTAGGAGGGCTCGGGAATTCACCCCTCCACTTT
CASSLGGLGNSPLHF
>TRBD1|TRBJ1-2|15|-|TRBV6-1
TGTGCCAGCAGTGACCGCGGGACAGATAACTATGGCTACACCTTC
CASSDRGTDNYGYTF
>-|TRBJ1-4|15|-|TRBV7-2
TGTGCCAGCAGCCCCTTAACCCGGGCGGGTGAAAAACTGTTTTTT
CASSPLTRAGEKLFF
>-|TRBJ1-1|17|-|TRBV11-3
TGTGCCAGCAGCTTAGTGGTCCACGGCGGCTTGAACACTGAAGCTTTCTTT
CASSLVVHGGLNTEAFF
>-|TRBJ2-5|13|-|TRBV2
TGTGCCAGCAAACAGGGTCTCCCAGAGACCCAGTACTTC
CASKQGLPETQYF
>-|TRBJ2-1|14|-|TRBV27
TGTGCCAGCAGACCCATTCCCGGGAACAATGAGCAGTTCTTC
CASRPIPGNNEQFF
>-|TRBJ2-4|13|-|TRBV18
TGTGCCAGCTCACCAACAGAGAGAAACATTCAGTACTTC
CASSPTERNIQYF
>-|TRBJ2-7|12|-|TRBV5-1
TGCGCCAGCAGCTTAGTGAGCGCCGAGCAGTACTTC
CASSLVSAEQYF
>TRBD1|TRBJ1-5|16|-|TRBV19
TGTGCCAGTAAGGCCCTCGACAGGGGCAGGAATCAGCCCCAGCATTTT
CASKALDRGRNQPQHF
>-|TRBJ1-2|12|-|TRBV7-9
TGTGCCAGCAGCGTGACATTTGGGGGCTACACCTTC
CASSVTFGGYTF
>-|TRBJ2-7|16|-|TRBV4-2
TGTGCCAGCAGCCTCGACCCCGGGCAGGGGGGTCGCGAGCAGTACTTC
CASSLDPGQGGREQYF
>-|TRBJ2-6|17|-|TRBV5-4
TGTGCCAGCAGCCCCCCGTATGCGATCTCTGGGGCCAACGTCCTGACTTTC
CASSPPYAISGANVLTF
>-|TRBJ1-6|13|few|TRBV6-5
TGTGCCAGCAGTTGGGGATCGACAGAGATCCTCCACTTT
CASSWGSTEILHF
>-|TRBJ1-3|15|-|TRBV6-5
TGTGCCAGCAGAGACCCTACAGGGTTAGGAAACACCATATATTTT
CASRDPTGLGNTIYF
>-|TRBJ1-1|13|-|TRBV6-5
TGTGCCAGCAGTTGGGGGGTGGACACTGAAGCTTTCTTT
CASSWGVDTEAFF
>-|TRBJ2-7|14|-|TRBV6-5
TGTGCCAGCAGTTATCAGGGGACGGGCTACGAGCAGTACTTC
CASSYQGTGYEQYF
>TRBD2|TRBJ2-1|13|-|TRBV6-5
TGTGCCTCGCAGGCGGGGGGGCCGGTTGAGCAGTTCTTC
CASQAGGPVEQFF
>-|TRBJ1-3|14|-|TRBV6-6
TGTGCCAGCAGTTACGGGACAACTGGAAACACCATATATTTT
CASSYGTTGNTIYF
>-|TRBJ2-2|15|-|TRBV7-6
TGTGCCAGCAGCTCACCCGGTGGGCGGGGCGGGGAGCTGTTTTTT
CASSSPGGRGGELFF
>TRBD1|TRBJ2-3|16|-|TRBV5-8
TGTGCCAGCAGCAGGATACAGGGGTTTGCCCCAGATACGCAGTATTTT
CASSRIQGFAPDTQYF
>-|TRBJ2-3|15|-|TRBV3-1/TRBV3-2
TGTGCCAGCAGCCTTCGACAGGCTAGCACAGATACGCAGTATTTT
CASSLRQASTDTQYF
>TRBD1|TRBJ1-6|16|-|TRBV5-3
TGTGCCAGAAGCCCAAGACAGGGGCCCTATAATTCACCCCTCCACTTT
CARSPRQGPYNSPLHF
>-|TRBJ1-1|12|-|TRBV19
TGTGCCACCTCCAGGCAGGGGACTGAAGCTTTCTTT
CATSRQGTEAFF
>-|TRBJ2-3|15|-|TRBV7-2
TGTGCCAGCAGCGCTAGTAGCGATACCACAGATACGCAGTATTTT
CASSASSDTTDTQYF